The source of this T cell receptor (beta chain) is a study of shared clonotypes between healthy human individuals. Germline trimming cut 4 bases from V and 2 bases from J; bases unmatched to any gene: 14. There are 18 residues in the CDR3. Looked up from germline, CDR1 is SGHNT and CDR2 is YYREEE (reference sequence). The repertoire was sequenced with immunoSEQ multiplex PCR; TCRdb's copy has only in-frame clones and lacks some. The table lists approximately 2.5 million clones, approximately 93% of them singletons, with about 0.34% in the top ten. On this clone itself: The antigen remains unidentified.

Study-wide results and caveats: Generally, estimated richness proved larger in naive subsets than it did in memory subsets.

The chain carries TRBV5-4 and TRBJ2-3, with TRBD2 matching over 9 bases. The sequence derives from a man between 18 and 35 years old in good health. Some clones in this sample may be carry-over from other donors' samples. Sequencing was performed on naive CD4+ T cells from PBMCs. The subset denotes: CD45RA+ positively selected. CDR3 in DNA: TGTGCCAGCAGCAACATACAGGGAAGCGGGAGGTACACAGATACGCAGTATTTT. It specifies CASSNIQGSGRYTDTQYF.